A single sample is the source of the 4 T cell receptor beta chains below, sequenced in a study of beta chain features in type 1 diabetes. Of the isolated RNA, all was reverse transcribed, and so the sequenced material was expressed TCRB transcripts. Clones were sequenced by immunoSEQ multiplex PCR, and TCRdb holds only the in-frame ones, with some missing. The data hold 250,000 to 350,000 clones, with approximately 11% observed a single time. Sequenced sample: naive CD4+ T cells from blood. The receptors come from a woman in her 30s in good health.

This clone has a handful of counts. The rearrangement links TRBV29-1 to TRBJ1-1; D gene uncertain. The CDR3 extends over 12 amino acids. V gave up 4 bases and J gave up 1 base, with 7 bases separating them. Germline CDR1 SQVTM, CDR2 ANQGSEA. The CDR3 loop reads CSVGLRNTEAFF. The CDR3 nucleotides are TGCAGCGTTGGACTGAGGAACACTGAAGCTTTCTTT.

This clone showed up just a few times. The chain recombines TRBV5-1 with TRBJ2-5; D possibly corresponds to TRBD2 (5 bases). This CDR3 is built from 15 residues. Trimming shortened V by 3 bases and J by 3 bases, and 15 bases separated the two germline ends. Germline values: CDR1 SGHRS, CDR2 YFSETQ. The CDR3 loop is CASSYRPGKEETQYF. Written as DNA, the CDR3 is TGCGCCAGCAGCTATCGTCCGGGAAAGGAAGAGACCCAGTACTTC.

The sample holds a few counts of this clone. The chain recombines TRBV6-5 with TRBJ2-5; 8 bases are a match to TRBD1. CDR1 and CDR2 from the germline V gene are MNHEY and SVGAGI. This CDR3 region has 15 residues. V shed 5 bases, J shed 4 bases, and the junction held 9 bases outside the gene matches. The CDR3 sequence: CASSPTGASGETQYF. In DNA, the CDR3 is TGTGCCAGCAGTCCGACAGGGGCGTCGGGAGAGACCCAGTACTTC.

The rearrangement uses TRBV7-9 and TRBJ2-7; TRBD1 matches 7 bases. The trim removed 1 base at V and 5 bases at J, leaving 2 bases unmatched. CDR1 is SEHNR, CDR2 FQNEAQ, per germline (reference sequence). The length of the CDR3 is 13 residues. CDR3 residues: CASSLGRGNEQYF. The CDR3 DNA reads as TGTGCCAGCAGCTTAGGCAGGGGGAACGAGCAGTACTTC.